This T cell receptor beta chain appears in the sequencing data of a study of cytomegalovirus exposure and HLA in healthy donors (dated by TCRdb to the late 2010s). Study-level background: In an earlier analysis of approximately 640 of the donors, under 300 Gb of sequence data and 95 million to 130 million unique TCR beta sequences from about 179 million T cells were reported. An early release that covered about 640 HLA-typed donors contained approximately 300 gigabases of sequencing data and roughly 84 million unique TCR sequences. Of the approximately 400 genotyped donors, over 65% fell in the genetic ancestry cluster associated with self-reported Caucasian donors. The aim of the study was to test whether cataloging public T cell receptors could identify signatures of past pathogen exposure. The T cell repertoires of several hundred subjects were profiled by immunosequencing and related to cytomegalovirus serostatus. Along with the roughly 610-subject first cohort, a separate validation cohort of around 120 different subjects was used. To predict cytomegalovirus infection status, the study brought together high-throughput TCR immunosequencing, statistical association of individual TCRs with disease status, and machine learning. In a later analysis, previously published TCR beta repertoires from 666 donors were re-analyzed and high-resolution HLA genotyping was added so that TCR occurrence patterns could be studied. The later analysis used no new phenotypic data to find candidate immune exposures, relying instead on TCR beta sequences and their occurrence across donors. To decide whether each TCR beta V gene segment behaved as functional or pseudogenic, an earlier analysis of some 540 of the donors relied on high-throughput TCR beta sequencing. Donor age, sex, ethnicity and CMV serostatus were compiled alongside the repertoire data. A later genetic analysis used genome-wide SNP genotypes for about 60% of the roughly 700 donors, treating that subset as a discovery cohort. All discovery cohort repertoires had been generated using a single sequencing platform. Both class I and class II loci were covered by HLA typing, at four-digit resolution. The number of typed donors differed by locus: about 620-640 for A, B, C, DRB1 and DQB1; 500 to 550 for DQA1; fewer than 610 for DPA1; and around 450 for DPB1. Four to six DR-DQ haplotypes were handled as single units for association and clustering, since linkage in the cohort was strong. On average, roughly 240,000 unique TCR beta nucleotide sequences were sequenced per donor among a few hundred genotyped donors of the cohort, with roughly 18% of those sequences being non-productive. Here is what the overall study found, with its caveats: Assigning TCR associations to individual alleles was difficult when HLA alleles, especially DR and DQ, strongly co-occurred. Because HLA typing was unavailable for some donors at each locus, only the typed subset was used in association tests. In the study, some 160 TCR beta chains were listed as associated with cytomegalovirus. In a later genetic analysis, fewer N-insertions in productive TCRs were reported among donors in an Asian-associated ancestry cluster than the roughly 700-donor mean. Compared with equally common non-associated chains, HLA-associated TCR beta chains in a later analysis were more clonally expanded and had lower generation probabilities. The earlier analysis of 450 to 700 of the donors excluded seventeen rarely observed V segments, including chromosome 9 orphons, because counts were too low. A cluster of highly shared sequence variants was judged likely to be a technical artifact of the sequencing pipeline. For the cohort, immune exposure information was limited to CMV serostatus. The classifier was reported to diagnose cytomegalovirus status with high specificity and sensitivity in both the original cohort and the validation cohort. A later genetic analysis associated a missense DCLRE1C variant with V-gene and J-gene trimming of TCR beta chains, and an independent cohort replicated the association. This cohort had only TCR beta chains sequenced, and the lack of alpha or paired-chain data limited which features could be detected. An earlier analysis of 587 of the donors showed that most TCR beta V segments appeared in productive rearrangements either about 90% or about 30% of the time, which broadly matched IMGT annotations. Several of the top co-occurrence clusters appeared to be linked to parvovirus B19, influenza, CMV and Epstein-Barr virus, according to a later analysis. A later analysis found that TCR association rates varied across HLA loci, with DRB1 alleles showing the most associated TCRs and HLA-C alleles the fewest. While some public TCRs were present in many individuals, most TCR sequences turned up only very rarely across donors. According to the authors, the approach could potentially be generalized to other disease states and immunological phenotypes. In vitro tests confirmed that a few of the cytomegalovirus-associated TCR beta chains recognize cytomegalovirus antigens. Because the 87-base-pair reads could not distinguish some IMGT-functional V segments, including TRBV6-2 and TRBV6-3, those segments were excluded. A later analysis found that most CMV-associated TCR beta chains appeared HLA-restricted, with HLA associations seemingly driven largely by CMV exposure. In a later analysis, around 17,000 TCR beta sequences were associated with specific HLA alleles at a false discovery rate of 0.05. Presence/absence analyses assumed roughly uniform sequencing depth across donors, an assumption that may not hold. A further reported finding was that TCR beta sequences accurately predicted the HLA-A and HLA-B alleles for most subjects in the first cohort. Correlated functional status among segregating V segments might be attributable to linkage disequilibrium, but an unknown experimental factor could not be ruled out.

In total, over 600 healthy bone marrow donors made up the cohort. At the time of sampling, all cohort members were nominally healthy, though unrecorded immune exposures were likely present. The donor was CMV seropositive and was included in the group of 289 seropositive cohort members. A peripheral blood sample was collected from each donor, and TCR beta sequencing was performed on peripheral blood mononuclear cells. Genomic DNA extraction from the blood cell samples was performed with the Qiagen DNeasy Blood Extraction Kit. Regarding this clone: Its antigen is still unknown. No base-level quality is on record; no much larger clone is a single base apart.

Libraries were built with the immunoSEQ multiplex PCR assay. For the multiplex PCR, a mixture combining 60 forward primers for TCR Vbeta segments and 13 reverse primers for TCR Jbeta segments was used. A multiplex PCR assay on genomic DNA amplified the CDR3 region of rearranged TCR beta genes. The Illumina HiSeq System was used to sequence the amplified TCR beta libraries as 87-base-pair reads. On the authors' methods: A later analysis tallied 75 million to 95 million unique TCR beta chains across the 700 or so repertoires, and 10 million to 11 million of those chains were shared by two or more donors. Raw reads were error-corrected and collapsed into unique sequences with a nearest-neighbor algorithm that merged closely related sequences to remove PCR and sequencing errors. To assign V, D and J gene segments, CDR3 sequences were aligned to IMGT reference sequences. Each retained sequence needed at least a six-nucleotide match to both a V gene segment and a J gene segment. A rearrangement was called productive if the CDR3 had no stop codons and remained in frame with V and J, and every other rearrangement was called non-productive. CDR3 was defined according to IMGT convention as the region running from the second conserved V-encoded cysteine to the conserved J-encoded phenylalanine. The earlier analysis of some 550 of the donors excluded any sequence lacking an unambiguous match to a single V gene segment. An earlier analysis of approximately 590 of the donors called V segments functional above 56.7% productive rearrangements and segregating when the between-donor standard deviation exceeded 5%. A statistical classification framework was built to diagnose cytomegalovirus status from the catalog of TCR beta chain sequences. V and J gene assignment, in a later analysis, came from comparing TCR nucleotide sequences with IMGT/GENE-DB human TR gene sequences. The TCRdist pipeline was used in a later analysis to assign CDR3 sequences and most-parsimonious VDJ recombination scenarios. In a later analysis, each TCR beta chain was defined by its CDR3 amino acid sequence together with its V-gene family, and reads lacking a unique V-gene family were excluded. As a way to deal with suspected cross-contamination and a sequencing artifact, a later analysis dropped hundreds of nucleotide sequences that were highly shared and had low generation probability. In a later analysis, a clonal expansion index was calculated for each public chain from normalized within-repertoire ranks of inferred template counts. In a later analysis, generation probabilities were computed with a VDJ recombination model fitted to out-of-frame rearrangements, and the resulting probabilities were checked against IGoR. Hypergeometric tests were used in a later analysis to score TCR-TCR, TCR-HLA and TCR-CMV co-occurrence, with a repertoire-size bias correction applied to the TCR pairs. False discovery rates were estimated in a later analysis by permuting HLA or CMV assignments 20 times. A later analysis grouped co-occurring TCRs with DBSCAN, adding TCRdist sequence similarity when clustering within HLA-allele-positive subsets. For co-occurrence clustering, repertoires with fewer than 30,000 or more than 120,000 public chains were excluded, along with about five repertoires with anomalous nucleotide sharing. Sourced from immuneACCESS, this table was stored by TCRdb with only in-frame sequences that have V and J called. A share of the clones is absent; for the studies checked, an unresolved V gene accounts for under half, and the remainder has no known explanation. V and J calls plus clone size are reproduced from that table; the DNA served to infer D and trimming. Recorded for this sample are about 110,000 clones; less than 75% of them occurred a single time. 9.5% to 13% of the sample is in the top ten clones.

V loses 5 bases at its end and J loses 9 bases; junction bases beyond the gene matches: 13. The germline V gene (reference sequence) yields SEHNR for CDR1 and FQNEAQ for CDR2. From the cysteine through the phenylalanine, the CDR3 covers 15 amino acids. The entry retains the CDR3 DNA only, 45 bases that are in frame from base 1. The receptor's source is a man in his forties in good health and CMV-seropositive. This sequence uses TRBV7-9 and TRBJ2-1; 7 middle bases align to TRBD2. Source material: PBMCs. The CDR3 region has the sequence CASSRGVAGRIEQFF. The DNA sequence follows: TGTGCCAGCAGCCGGGGGGTAGCAGGGAGAATTGAGCAGTTCTTC. Joined to the reference TRBV7-9 and TRBJ2-1 proteins, this CDR3 gives the full variable domain: DTGVSQNPRHKITKRGQNVTFRCDPISEHNRLYWYRQTLGQGPEFLTYFQNEAQLEKSRLLSDRFSAERPKGSFSTLEIQRTEQGDSAMYLCASSRGVAGRIEQFFGPGTRLTVL.